This T cell receptor (beta chain) was observed in a study of cytomegalovirus exposure and HLA in healthy donors. PCR primers comprised 60 Vbeta and 13 Jbeta primers. Sequencing was performed with immunoSEQ multiplex PCR; in TCRdb, only in-frame clones are kept and a portion is missing. Of about 130,000 clones listed, around 8.5% are singletons. CDR3 length: 14 residues. Trimming at V came to 5 bases and at J to 6 bases, leaving 5 bases not matched to a gene. CDR1 and CDR2 (germline): MNHEY, SVGAGI. The table lists this clone with a few counts. The receptor was derived from a man in his forties in good health and CMV-seronegative. The source material was PBMCs. The chain employs TRBV6-5 and TRBJ1-5; 9 nucleotides align to TRBD1. CDR3 nucleotides: TGTGCCAGCAGTGACCGACAGGGGGGTCAGCCCCAGCATTTT. This gives the protein CASSDRQGGQPQHF.